The present T cell receptor beta chain was sequenced within a study of shared clonotypes between healthy human individuals. As for the study in general: Used for every donor were three CD4 naive, three CD4 memory, two CD8 naive and one CD8 memory plate.

Study conclusions and caveats: Larger estimated richness was generally recorded for naive subsets relative to memory subsets. Four donors shared about 4.8% of their naive CD4 clonotypes.

Points on this clone: Antigen: not known.

V was cut by 5 bases and J by 0 bases, with 11 bases left in between. Germline CDR1 is MNHEY and CDR2 is SVGAGI. This CDR3 has 15 residues. Here immunoSEQ multiplex PCR was the method, and the copy in TCRdb shows in-frame clones only, minus some. Among around 1.6 million clones listed, 98% were seen once. The sequence was obtained from a man under 40 in good health. The chain recombines TRBV6-5 with TRBJ1-3; D ambiguous. The sequenced sample consisted of naive CD4+ T cells sorted from blood. Subset of the sample: CD45RA+ positively selected. CDR3 nucleotides: TGTGCCAGCAGTCCGAAAAGGACCTCTGGAAACACCATATATTTT. It translates to CASSPKRTSGNTIYF.